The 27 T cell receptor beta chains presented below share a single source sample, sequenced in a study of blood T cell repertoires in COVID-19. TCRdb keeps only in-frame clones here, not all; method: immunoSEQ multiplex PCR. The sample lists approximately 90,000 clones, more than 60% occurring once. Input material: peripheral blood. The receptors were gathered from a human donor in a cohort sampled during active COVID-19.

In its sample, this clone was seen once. This CDR3 reads CASSLGAGTRAEQFF. CDR3 bases: TGTGCCAGCAGCTTAGGAGCCGGGACTAGGGCTGAGCAGTTCTTC. This chain connects TRBV7-2 to TRBJ2-1, with 8 bases lining up with TRBD2. This CDR3 is built from 15 residues. V shed 1 base and J 9 bases; nucleotides not matched to a gene: 8. Looked up from germline, CDR1 is SGHTA and CDR2 is FQGNSA.

The CDR3 protein is CASLPGVNLNEQFF. The CDR3 DNA follows: TGTGCCAGTCTCCCAGGGGTAAACCTAAATGAGCAGTTCTTC. The V gene is TRBV2, the J gene TRBJ2-1; a weak D match, TRBD1 (6 bases). The germline CDR1 and CDR2 sequences are SNHLY and FYNNEI. The V end lost 9 bases, the J end lost 7 bases, and 19 bases lay between the germline ends. This CDR3 is built from 14 residues.

This chain's CDR3 is CASSQGRGGLNLEKLFF. The CDR3 DNA sequence: TGTGCCAGCAGCCAAGGTCGGGGGGGACTAAATCTGGAAAAACTGTTTTTT. The V call is TRBV3-1 (or the pseudogene TRBV3-2), the J call TRBJ1-4; D perhaps matches TRBD1 (5 bases). This CDR3 has 17 amino acids. Germline assignment: CDR1 LGHDT and CDR2 YNNKEL (reference sequence). V was cut by 1 base and J by 8 bases, with 20 bases left in between.

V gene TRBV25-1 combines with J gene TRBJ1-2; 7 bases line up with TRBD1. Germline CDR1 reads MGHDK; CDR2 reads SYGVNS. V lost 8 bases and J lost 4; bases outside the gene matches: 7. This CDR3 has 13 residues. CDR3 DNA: TGTGCCAGCGGCCGGACAGGCAGCTATGGCTACACCTTC. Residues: CASGRTGSYGYTF.

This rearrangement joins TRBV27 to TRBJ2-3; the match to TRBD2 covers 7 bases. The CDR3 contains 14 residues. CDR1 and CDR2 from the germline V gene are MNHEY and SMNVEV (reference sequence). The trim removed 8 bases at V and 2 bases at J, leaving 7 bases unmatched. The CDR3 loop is CASGRDYLTDTQYF. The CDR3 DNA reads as TGTGCCAGCGGCCGGGACTACCTCACAGATACGCAGTATTTT.

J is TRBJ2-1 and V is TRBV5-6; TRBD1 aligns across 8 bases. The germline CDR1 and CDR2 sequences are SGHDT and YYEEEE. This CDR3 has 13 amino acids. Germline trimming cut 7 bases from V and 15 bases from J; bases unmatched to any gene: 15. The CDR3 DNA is TGTGCCAGCGCCGCCAGGGGGCCCTCCCTCCTGTTCTTC. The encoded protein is CASAARGPSLLFF.

The CDR3 DNA reads as TGTGCCAGCAGCGTGGACACCTCGTGGTCCACAGATACGCAGTATTTT. Its translation: CASSVDTSWSTDTQYF. This rearrangement joins TRBV5-6 to TRBJ2-3, with D perhaps matching TRBD1 (5 bases). Trimming took 4 bases from V and 2 from J, leaving 17 bases between them. CDR1 and CDR2 from the germline V gene are SGHDT and YYEEEE. This CDR3 region has 16 residues. Variable domain in full (rest from reference TRBV5-6 and TRBJ2-3): DAGVTQSPTHLIKTRGQQVTLRCSPKSGHDTVSWYQQALGQGPQFIFQYYEEEERQRGNFPDRFSGHQFPNYSSELNVNALLLGDSALYLCASSVDTSWSTDTQYFGPGTRLTVL.

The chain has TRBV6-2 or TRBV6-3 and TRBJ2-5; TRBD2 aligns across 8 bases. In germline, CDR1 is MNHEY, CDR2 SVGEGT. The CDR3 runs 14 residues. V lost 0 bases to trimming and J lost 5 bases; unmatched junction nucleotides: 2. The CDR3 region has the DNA TGTGCCAGCAGTTACTCGCGGGGGGACGAGACCCAGTACTTC. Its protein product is CASSYSRGDETQYF.

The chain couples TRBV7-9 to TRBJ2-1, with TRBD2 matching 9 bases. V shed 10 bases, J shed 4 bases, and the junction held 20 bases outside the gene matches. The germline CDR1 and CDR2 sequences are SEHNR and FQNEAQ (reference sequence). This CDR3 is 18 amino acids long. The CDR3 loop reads CATAPLTGLAGLYNEQFF. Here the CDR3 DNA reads TGTGCCACTGCACCCCTAACGGGGCTAGCGGGACTGTACAATGAGCAGTTCTTC.

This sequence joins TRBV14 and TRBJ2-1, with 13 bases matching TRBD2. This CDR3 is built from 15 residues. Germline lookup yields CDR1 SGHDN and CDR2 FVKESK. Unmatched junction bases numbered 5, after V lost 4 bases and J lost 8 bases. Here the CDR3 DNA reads TGTGCCAGCAGCCCAGGACTAGCGGGAGCCTATGAGCAGTTCTTC. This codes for CASSPGLAGAYEQFF. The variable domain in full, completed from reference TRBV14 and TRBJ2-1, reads EAGVTQFPSHSVIEKGQTVTLRCDPISGHDNLYWYRRVMGKEIKFLLHFVKESKQDESGMPNNRFLAERTGGTYSTLKVQPAELEDSGVYFCASSPGLAGAYEQFFGPGTRLTVL.

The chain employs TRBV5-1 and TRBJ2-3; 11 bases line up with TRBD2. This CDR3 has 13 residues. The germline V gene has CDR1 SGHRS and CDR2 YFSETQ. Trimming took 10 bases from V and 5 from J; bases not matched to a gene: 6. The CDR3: CAGRTSGLDTQYF. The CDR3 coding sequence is TGCGCCGGAAGGACTAGCGGGTTAGATACGCAGTATTTT.

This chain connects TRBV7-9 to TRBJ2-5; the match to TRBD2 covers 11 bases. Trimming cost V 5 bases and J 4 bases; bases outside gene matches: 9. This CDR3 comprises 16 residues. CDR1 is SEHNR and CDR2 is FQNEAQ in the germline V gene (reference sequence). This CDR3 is CASSTGPLAGGETQYF. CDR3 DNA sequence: TGTGCCAGCAGCACCGGACCGCTAGCGGGAGGAGAGACCCAGTACTTC.

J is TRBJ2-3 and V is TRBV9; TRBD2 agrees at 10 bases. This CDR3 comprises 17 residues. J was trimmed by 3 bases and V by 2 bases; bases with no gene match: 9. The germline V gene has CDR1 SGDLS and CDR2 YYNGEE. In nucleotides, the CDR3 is TGTGCCAGCAGCGTGAGGTCTAGCGGGAGTGGTACAGATACGCAGTATTTT. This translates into CASSVRSSGSGTDTQYF.

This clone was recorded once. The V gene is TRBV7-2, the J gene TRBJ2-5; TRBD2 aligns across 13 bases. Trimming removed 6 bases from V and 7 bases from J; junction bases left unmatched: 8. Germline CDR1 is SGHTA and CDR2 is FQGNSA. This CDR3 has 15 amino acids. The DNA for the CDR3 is TGTGCCAGCAGTACCGGACTAGCGGGAGATGGGACCCAGTACTTC. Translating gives CASSTGLAGDGTQYF.

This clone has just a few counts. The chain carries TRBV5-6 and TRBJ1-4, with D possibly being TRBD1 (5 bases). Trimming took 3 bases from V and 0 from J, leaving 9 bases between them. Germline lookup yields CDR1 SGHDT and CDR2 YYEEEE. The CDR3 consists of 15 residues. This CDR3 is CASSSWGATNEKLFF. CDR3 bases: TGTGCCAGCAGCTCGTGGGGGGCAACTAATGAAAAACTGTTTTTT.

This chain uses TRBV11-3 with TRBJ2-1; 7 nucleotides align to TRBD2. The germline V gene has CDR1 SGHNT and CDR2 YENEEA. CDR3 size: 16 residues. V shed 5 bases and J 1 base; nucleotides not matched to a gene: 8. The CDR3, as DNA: TGTGCCAGCAGCCCAGGATCAGCGGGATCCTACAATGAGCAGTTCTTC. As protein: CASSPGSAGSYNEQFF.

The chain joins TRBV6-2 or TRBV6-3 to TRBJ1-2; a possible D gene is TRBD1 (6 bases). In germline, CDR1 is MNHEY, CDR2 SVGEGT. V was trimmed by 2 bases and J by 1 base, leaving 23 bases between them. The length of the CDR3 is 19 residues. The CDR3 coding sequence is TGTGCCAGCAGTTACCCAAGATGGACAGAAGTTACGTTTAACTATGGCTACACCTTC. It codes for CASSYPRWTEVTFNYGYTF.

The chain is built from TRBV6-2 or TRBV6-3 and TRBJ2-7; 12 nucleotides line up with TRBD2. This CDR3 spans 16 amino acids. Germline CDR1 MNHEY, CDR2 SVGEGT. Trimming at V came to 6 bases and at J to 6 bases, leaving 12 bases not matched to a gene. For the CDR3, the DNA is TGTGCCAGCAGCCTGACCCACCTAGCGGGAGGGAGCGAGCAGTACTTC. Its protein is CASSLTHLAGGSEQYF.

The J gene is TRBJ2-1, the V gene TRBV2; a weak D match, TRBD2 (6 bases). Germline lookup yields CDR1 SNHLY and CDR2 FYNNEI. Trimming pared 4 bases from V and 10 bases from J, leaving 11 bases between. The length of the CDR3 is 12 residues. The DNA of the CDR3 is TGTGCCAGCAGTGGTATGCTAGCGGAGCAGTTCTTC. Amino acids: CASSGMLAEQFF.

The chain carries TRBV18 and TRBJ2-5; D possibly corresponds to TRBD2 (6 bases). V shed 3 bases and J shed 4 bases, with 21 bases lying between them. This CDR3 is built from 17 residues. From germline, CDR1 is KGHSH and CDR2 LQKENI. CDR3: CASSPRLERVVIETQYF. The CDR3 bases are TGTGCCAGCTCACCCCGACTCGAGCGGGTGGTGATAGAGACCCAGTACTTC.

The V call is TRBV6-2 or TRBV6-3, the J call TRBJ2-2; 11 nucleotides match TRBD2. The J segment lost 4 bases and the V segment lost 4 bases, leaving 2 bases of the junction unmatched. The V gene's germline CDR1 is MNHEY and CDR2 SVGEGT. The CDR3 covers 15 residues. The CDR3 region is CASSFSGRATGELFF. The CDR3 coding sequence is TGTGCCAGCAGTTTTAGCGGGAGGGCCACCGGGGAGCTGTTTTTT.

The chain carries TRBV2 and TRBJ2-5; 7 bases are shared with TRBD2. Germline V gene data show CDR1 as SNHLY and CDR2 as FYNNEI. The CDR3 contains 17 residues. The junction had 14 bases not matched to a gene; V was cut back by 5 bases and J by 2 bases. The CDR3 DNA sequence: TGTGCCAGCAGTTCCTTGGGGAGAGTGGGAGGGCAAGAGACCCAGTACTTC. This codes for CASSSLGRVGGQETQYF.

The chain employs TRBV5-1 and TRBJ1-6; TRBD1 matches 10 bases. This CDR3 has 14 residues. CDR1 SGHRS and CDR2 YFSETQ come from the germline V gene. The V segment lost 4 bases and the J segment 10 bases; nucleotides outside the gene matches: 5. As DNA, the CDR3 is TGCGCCAGCAGCCTGGGACAGGGGAACTCACCCCTCCACTTT. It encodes CASSLGQGNSPLHF.

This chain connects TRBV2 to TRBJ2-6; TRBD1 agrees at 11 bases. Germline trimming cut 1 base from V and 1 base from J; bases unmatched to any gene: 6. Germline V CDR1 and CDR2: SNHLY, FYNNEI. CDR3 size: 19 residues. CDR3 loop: CASSEGTGGPPSGANVLTF. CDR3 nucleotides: TGTGCCAGCAGTGAAGGGACAGGGGGCCCGCCATCTGGGGCCAACGTCCTGACTTTC.

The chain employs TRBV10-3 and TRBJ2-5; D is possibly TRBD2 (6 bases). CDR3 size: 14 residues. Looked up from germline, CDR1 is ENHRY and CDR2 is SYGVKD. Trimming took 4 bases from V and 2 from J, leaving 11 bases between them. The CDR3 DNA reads TGTGCCATCAGTGTGGGAGGACCTCAAGAGACCCAGTACTTC. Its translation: CAISVGGPQETQYF.

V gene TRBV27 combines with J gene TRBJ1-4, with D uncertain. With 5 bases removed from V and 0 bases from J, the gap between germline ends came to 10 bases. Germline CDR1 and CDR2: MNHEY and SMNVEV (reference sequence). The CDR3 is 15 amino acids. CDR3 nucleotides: TGTGCCAGCAGTCCCTCCACAGCAACTAATGAAAAACTGTTTTTT. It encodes CASSPSTATNEKLFF. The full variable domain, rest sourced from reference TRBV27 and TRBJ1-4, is EAQVTQNPRYLITVTGKKLTVTCSQNMNHEYMSWYRQDPGLGLRQIYYSMNVEVTDKGDVPEGYKVSRKEKRNFPLILESPSPNQTSLYFCASSPSTATNEKLFFGSGTQLSVL.

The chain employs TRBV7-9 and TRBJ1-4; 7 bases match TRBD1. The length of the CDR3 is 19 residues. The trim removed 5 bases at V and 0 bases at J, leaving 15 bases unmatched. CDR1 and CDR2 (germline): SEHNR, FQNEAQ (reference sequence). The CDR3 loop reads CASSGQGDSSYATNEKLFF. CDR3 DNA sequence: TGTGCCAGCAGCGGGCAGGGGGATAGTTCCTATGCAACTAATGAAAAACTGTTTTTT.